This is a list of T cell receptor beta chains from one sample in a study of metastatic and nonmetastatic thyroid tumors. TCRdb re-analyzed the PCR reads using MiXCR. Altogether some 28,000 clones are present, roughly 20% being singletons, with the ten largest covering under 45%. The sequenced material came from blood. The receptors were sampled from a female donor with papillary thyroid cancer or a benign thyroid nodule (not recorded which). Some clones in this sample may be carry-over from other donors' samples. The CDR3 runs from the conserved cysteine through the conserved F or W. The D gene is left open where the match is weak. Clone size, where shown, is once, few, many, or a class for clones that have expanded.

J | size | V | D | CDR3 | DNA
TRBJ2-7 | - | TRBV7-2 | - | CASSLQEAAYEQYF | TGTGCCAGCAGCTTACAGGAGGCAGCCTACGAGCAGTACTTC
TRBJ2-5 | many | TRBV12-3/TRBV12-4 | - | CASSPGTVQETQYF | TGTGCCAGCAGTCCGGGGACGGTCCAAGAGACCCAGTACTTC
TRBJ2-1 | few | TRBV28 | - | CASRSFSMDSYNEQFF | TGTGCCAGCAGGTCCTTTTCTATGGACTCCTACAATGAGCAGTTCTTC
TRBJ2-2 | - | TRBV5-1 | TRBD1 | CASSRQGNGELFF | TGCGCCAGCAGTCGACAGGGGAACGGGGAGCTGTTTTTT
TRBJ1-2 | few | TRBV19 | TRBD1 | CASTPSPGQFYGYTF | TGTGCCAGTACCCCGTCCCCGGGACAGTTCTATGGCTACACCTTC
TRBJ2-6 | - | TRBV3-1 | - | CASSDSGYGFGANVLTF | TGTGCCAGCAGTGACTCAGGATACGGCTTTGGGGCCAACGTCCTGACTTTC
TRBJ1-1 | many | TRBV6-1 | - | CASTSEVSTEAFF | TGTGCCAGCACTTCAGAGGTCAGCACTGAAGCTTTCTTT
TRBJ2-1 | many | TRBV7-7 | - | CASSLAGEHNEQFF | TGTGCTAGCAGCTTAGCAGGGGAACACAATGAGCAGTTCTTC
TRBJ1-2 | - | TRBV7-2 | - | CASSLREKNYGYTF | TGTGCCAGCAGCTTACGGGAAAAAAACTATGGCTACACCTTC
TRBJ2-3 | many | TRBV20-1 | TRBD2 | CSASLTLLLAGGLDTQYF | TGCAGTGCCTCATTAACCCTCCTACTAGCGGGGGGGTTAGATACGCAGTATTTT
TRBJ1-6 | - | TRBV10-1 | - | CATPGKPSSYNSPLHF | TGCGCCACCCCCGGAAAGCCGAGCTCCTATAATTCACCCCTCCACTTT
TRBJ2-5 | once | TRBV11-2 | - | CASSSRVETEYF | TGTGCCAGCAGCTCAAGAGTAGAGACCGAGTACTTC
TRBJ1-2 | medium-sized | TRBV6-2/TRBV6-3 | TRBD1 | CASSRTGGYGYTF | TGTGCCAGCAGTCGGACAGGGGGATATGGCTACACCTTC
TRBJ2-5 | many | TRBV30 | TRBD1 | CACTGTGTQETQYF | TGTGCCTGCACCGGGACAGGGACCCAAGAGACCCAGTACTTC
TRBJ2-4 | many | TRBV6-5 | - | CASSYTIQSIQYF | TGTGCCAGCAGTTACACAATTCAGAGCATTCAGTACTTC
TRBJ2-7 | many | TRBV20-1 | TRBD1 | CSGRDREHEQYF | TGCAGTGGCCGGGACAGGGAACACGAGCAGTACTTC
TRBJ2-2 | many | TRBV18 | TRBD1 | CASHNPGQGDTGELFF | TGTGCCAGCCACAACCCGGGACAGGGGGACACCGGGGAGCTGTTTTTT
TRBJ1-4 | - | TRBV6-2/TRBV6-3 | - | CASSPGRSNEKLFF | TGTGCCAGCAGTCCCGGACGGAGTAATGAAAAACTGTTTTTT
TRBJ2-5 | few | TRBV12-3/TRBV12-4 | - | CASSLGTSGETQYF | TGTGCCAGCAGCTTAGGGACCTCGGGAGAGACCCAGTACTTC
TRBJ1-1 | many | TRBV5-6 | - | CASRGILNTEAFF | TGTGCCAGCAGGGGGATCCTGAACACTGAAGCTTTCTTT